One TCR beta chain is described in this entry. The antigen remains undetermined. Only in-frame clones appear in the TCRdb table, and some are missing; sequencing was by immunoSEQ multiplex PCR. Of roughly 13,000 clones in the sample, 70% to 85% were seen once. The data were taken from a study of T cell responses to AZD1222 COVID-19 vaccine. Whole-study results and caveats: Dominant CD4 TCR responses targeted spike regions 160-218 and 743-854. Among the donors, most were white British and more were female, and clonal diversity was possibly underestimated.

Germline loops: CDR1 SGHAT, CDR2 FQNNGV. The CDR3 length is 16 residues. Deletions cut 5 bases from V and 0 bases from J, with 14 bases between. Specimen: peripheral blood, collected 28 days after the second AZD1222 dose. V gene TRBV11-2 combines with J gene TRBJ1-3; weak D call: TRBD1 (5 bases). The TCR sequence derives from an adult who received the AZD1222 COVID-19 vaccine. The CDR3 DNA reads as TGTGCCAGCAGCCGGACCCGGCAGGGCTCTGGAAACACCATATATTTT. It specifies CASSRTRQGSGNTIYF.